The clone carrying this TCR beta chain appeared a few times. Its antigen is currently unknown. This record belongs to a study of T cell repertoires in cytomegalovirus infection. Turning to the study itself: Through public TCR beta signatures, both CMV infection and matching HLA type were indicated.

Trimming took 10 bases from V and 8 from J, leaving 26 bases between them. The CDR3 has 16 amino acids. Germline V gene lookup returns CDR1 SEHNR and CDR2 FQNEAQ (reference sequence). TCRdb analysed the reads with MiXCR anew, one entry per CDR3 protein. The sample has around 740,000 distinct CDR3 sequences; approximately 34% are singletons. Study results and caveats: Predominance within the ex vivo response was attributable to HLA-C-restricted CMV-specific TCR beta clonotypes.

The V gene is TRBV7-9, the J gene TRBJ1-4; a weak D match, TRBD1 (5 bases). This clonotype was sampled from a human donor in good health (CMV status not recorded). Some clones in this sample may be carry-over from other donors' samples. Sequences were obtained from PBMCs. The CDR3 nucleotides read TGTGCCACCCAGCATCTCAGGGACGGGAGGGACGAAAAACTGTTTTTT. Protein: CATQHLRDGRDEKLFF.